Listed below are T cell receptor beta chains from one sample, sequenced in a study of T cell responses to AZD1222 COVID-19 vaccine. The data were produced by immunoSEQ multiplex PCR, yet TCRdb's version contains in-frame clones alone and is incomplete. The sample lists under 140,000 clones, 88% occurring once. Sequenced here: peripheral blood, sampled on day 0 of AZD1222 vaccination. Receptors originate from an adult in good health. Each CDR3 is given with its conserved first and last residue. D genes are given only for firm matches. Rows may omit the clone size; those that give it use once, few, many or a size class.

TRBD1	-	TRBV27	TRBJ2-7	TGTGCCAGCAGTAAAGAAGGGACAGGGGTATCATACGAGCAGTACTTC	CASSKEGTGVSYEQYF
TRBD1	-	TRBV19	TRBJ2-1	TGTGCCAGTAGTCCCCGCCCGGGACAGGGTGATGAGCAGTTCTTC	CASSPRPGQGDEQFF
TRBD1	-	TRBV19	TRBJ1-1	TGTGCCAGTAGTGGAGTGACAGGGTGGGACACTGAAGCTTTCTTT	CASSGVTGWDTEAFF
-	-	TRBV5-1	TRBJ2-7	TGCGCCAGGGCAGTCGACTACGAGCAGTACTTC	CARAVDYEQYF
TRBD1	-	TRBV3-1/TRBV3-2	TRBJ2-1	TGTGCCAGCAGCCAAGAACCGGGACAGGGTATCAATGAGCAGTTCTTC	CASSQEPGQGINEQFF
-	-	TRBV12-3/TRBV12-4	TRBJ1-3	TGTGCCAGCAGGCGGGGCTTTGGAAACACCATATATTTT	CASRRGFGNTIYF
-	-	TRBV4-1	TRBJ2-7	TGCGCCAGCAGCCAAGATTTAGGGGGCTACGAGCAGTACTTC	CASSQDLGGYEQYF
TRBD1	-	TRBV5-4	TRBJ2-7	TGTGCCAGCAGCCCGCGACAGGGGTCCGGGTACGAGCAGTACTTC	CASSPRQGSGYEQYF
TRBD2	-	TRBV19	TRBJ2-7	TGTGCCAGTAAACTGGCTAGCGGCAGTACCTACGAGCAGTACTTC	CASKLASGSTYEQYF
-	-	TRBV7-9	TRBJ1-1	TGTGCCAGCACCGCGACGCTGAACACTGAAGCTTTCTTT	CASTATLNTEAFF
-	-	TRBV6-5	TRBJ2-5	TGTGCCAGCGGAGGCCTAGAGGGAACCCAGTACTTC	CASGGLEGTQYF
-	-	TRBV6-5	TRBJ1-5	TGTGCCAGCAGTAATAGGACAGCACGGAGTCAGCCCCAGCATTTT	CASSNRTARSQPQHF
-	-	TRBV30	TRBJ2-5	TGTGCCTGGAGTCCGCAGAGTGGGGGTACCCAGTACTTC	CAWSPQSGGTQYF
-	-	TRBV7-9	TRBJ2-5	TGTGCCAGCAGGTTCGGGATTGGGGAACAAGAGACCCAGTACTTC	CASRFGIGEQETQYF
-	-	TRBV7-2	TRBJ1-2	TGTGCCAGCCGTAGGGCTCTCTCGAACTATGGCTACACCTTC	CASRRALSNYGYTF
-	once	TRBV3-1/TRBV3-2	TRBJ1-1	TGTGCCAGCAGGAAACAGGGAAGCACTGAAGCTTTCTTT	CASRKQGSTEAFF
TRBD1	few	TRBV29-1	TRBJ1-1	TGCAGCGTTACAGGACAGGCCAACACTGAAGCTTTCTTT	CSVTGQANTEAFF
-	-	TRBV10-3	TRBJ1-2	TGTGCCATCAGATCAGGGGATGGCTACACCTTC	CAIRSGDGYTF
TRBD1	-	TRBV6-5	TRBJ1-4	TGTGCCAGCAGTTACCAGGACAGGACTAATGAAAAACTGTTTTTT	CASSYQDRTNEKLFF
TRBD2	-	TRBV7-9	TRBJ2-2	TGTGCCAGCAGACCATTTAGCGGGACGGGGGAGCTGTTTTTT	CASRPFSGTGELFF
-	once	TRBV6-1	TRBJ1-5	TGTGCCAGCAGGGAAGGCGCCGGCGGCAATCAGCCCCAGCATTTT	CASREGAGGNQPQHF
-	-	TRBV20-1	TRBJ2-2	TGCAGTGCTAGTGACGGGCCCGGGGAGCTGTTTTTT	CSASDGPGELFF
TRBD2	-	TRBV6-6	TRBJ2-7	TGTGCCAGCAGTTACTCGTATAGCGGGGGGGCCTACGAGCAGTACTTC	CASSYSYSGGAYEQYF
-	-	TRBV4-1	TRBJ1-1	TGCGCCAGCAGCCAATACGGGAACACTGAAGCTTTCTTT	CASSQYGNTEAFF
-	-	TRBV19	TRBJ1-2	TGTGCCAGTAGTATAGGGGTGATGGTAAGCTCACCCAATGGCTACACCTTC	CASSIGVMVSSPNGYTF
TRBD1	-	TRBV27	TRBJ1-2	TGTGCCAGCAGTTTACAAGGGGGCGACTATGGCTACACCTTC	CASSLQGGDYGYTF
-	-	TRBV7-9	TRBJ2-7	TGTGCCAGCAGCTTAGACGGGGCGTGGAACGAGCAGTACTTC	CASSLDGAWNEQYF
TRBD1	-	TRBV27	TRBJ2-7	TGTGCCAGCAGTTCAGGGGGCAACTACGACGAGCAGTACTTC	CASSSGGNYDEQYF
-	-	TRBV30	TRBJ1-4	TGTGCCTGGAGCCCTAGGGGTTGGGAAAAACTGTTTTTT	CAWSPRGWEKLFF
-	-	TRBV6-5	TRBJ2-3	TGTGCCAGCAGTTACTCGACTACTACCACAGATACGCAGTATTTT	CASSYSTTTTDTQYF
TRBD1	-	TRBV2	TRBJ2-3	TGTGCCAGCAGGACAGGGGGAGATACGCAGTATTTT	CASRTGGDTQYF
-	-	TRBV30	TRBJ2-7	TGTGCCTGGAGTAGGGGGGGCTACGAGCAGTACTTC	CAWSRGGYEQYF
-	-	TRBV28	TRBJ1-1	TGTGCCAGCAGGACAGGAGGCACTGAAGCTTTCTTT	CASRTGGTEAFF
-	-	TRBV6-5	TRBJ2-4	TGTGCCAGCAGTCTAGCGAGAACCAAAAACATTCAGTACTTC	CASSLARTKNIQYF
TRBD1	-	TRBV29-1	TRBJ2-7	TGCAGCGCCTACAGGGGGAGCGACGAGCAGTACTTC	CSAYRGSDEQYF
TRBD1	-	TRBV12-3/TRBV12-4	TRBJ1-1	TGTGCCAGCAGTTTACGACAGGGACGAGCTTTCTTT	CASSLRQGRAFF
-	few	TRBV30	TRBJ1-1	TGTGCCTGGAGTGTCCGGGCGACTGAAGCTTTCTTT	CAWSVRATEAFF
TRBD1	once	TRBV2	TRBJ1-2	TGTGCCAGCGGGACAGTCGGTGGCTACACCTTC	CASGTVGGYTF
-	-	TRBV3-1/TRBV3-2	TRBJ1-1	TGTGCCAGCAGCCAAAGTTGGGGTTCGGAAGCTTTCTTT	CASSQSWGSEAFF
-	-	TRBV6-5	TRBJ1-2	TGTGCCAGCAGTTATTTTGGCAGGGGCCGTGGCTACACCTTC	CASSYFGRGRGYTF
-	-	TRBV3-1/TRBV3-2	TRBJ2-2	TGTGCCAGCAGCCAAGTTTGGGGTGGCACCGGGGAGCTGTTTTTT	CASSQVWGGTGELFF
-	-	TRBV27	TRBJ2-1	TGTGCCAGCAGTTTACCCGGACAGCCCTACAATGAGCAGTTCTTC	CASSLPGQPYNEQFF
-	-	TRBV6-5	TRBJ1-1	TGTGCCAGCAGTCTGTCCGGGACGGAAGCTTTCTTT	CASSLSGTEAFF
-	-	TRBV10-2	TRBJ2-7	TGCGCCAGCAGTGAGGGAGGACCGCAGTACTTC	CASSEGGPQYF
-	-	TRBV18	TRBJ2-5	TGTGCCAGCTCACGGGGACTCCTACAAGAGACCCAGTACTTC	CASSRGLLQETQYF
TRBD2	-	TRBV2	TRBJ2-5	TGTGCCAGCAGCCCTCAGTCTCCTAGCGGGAGTTTCTCAGAGACCCAGTACTTC	CASSPQSPSGSFSETQYF
TRBD1	-	TRBV10-3	TRBJ1-6	TGTGCCATCAGCCCGGGACAGCTCTATAATTCACCCCTCCACTTT	CAISPGQLYNSPLHF
-	once	TRBV3-1/TRBV3-2	TRBJ1-2	TGTGCCAGCACTACACGGGGGGGCTTCGGCTACACCTTC	CASTTRGGFGYTF
-	-	TRBV5-4	TRBJ2-7	TGTGCCAGCAGCTCGACAGACAGCTCCTACGAGCAGTACTTC	CASSSTDSSYEQYF
-	-	TRBV18	TRBJ1-4	TGTGCCAGCTCACTCACCCCAGTAGGGTACGAAAAACTGTTTTTT	CASSLTPVGYEKLFF
-	-	TRBV29-1	TRBJ1-1	TGCAGCGTTGAAGCTGCAATGGCACCAGAAGCTTTCTTT	CSVEAAMAPEAFF
-	-	TRBV2	TRBJ1-5	TGTGCCAGCAGTGGAGTTACCCATCAGCCCCAGCATTTT	CASSGVTHQPQHF
TRBD2	-	TRBV7-9	TRBJ2-3	TGTGCCAGCAGCACATCTCCACTAGCGGGAGACACAGATACGCAGTATTTT	CASSTSPLAGDTDTQYF